The present TCR beta chain was sequenced within a study of cytomegalovirus exposure and HLA in healthy donors. From the roughly 120-subject validation cohort, which was separate from the approximately 670-subject first cohort, the donors were drawn. The assay was immunoSEQ multiplex PCR, and TCRdb's table has in-frame clones only and misses some. Among approximately 65,000 clones listed, roughly 96% were seen once. CDR3 size: 13 residues. V lost 7 bases and J 7 bases, leaving 11 bases between the germline ends. Germline V gene lookup returns CDR1 MDHEN and CDR2 SYDVKM. This sequence was found in a man aged 18 to 29 in good health and CMV-seronegative. Material for sequencing was PBMCs. The V gene is TRBV28, the J gene TRBJ1-6; D is possibly TRBD1 (5 bases). In DNA form, the CDR3 reads TGTGCCAGCAAAGCCGGGGGAAATTCACCCCTCCACTTT. It is translated as CASKAGGNSPLHF.